A single sample is the source of the 10 T cell receptor beta chains below, sequenced in a study of tumour-infiltrating T cells in Burkitt lymphoma (TCRdb year 2020). Receptor amplification or capture employed the immunoSEQ multiplex PCR assay. TCRdb mirrors the immuneACCESS table, restricted to in-frame sequences. Some clones are absent from its copies; in checked studies, under half trace to an unresolved V gene, and the reason for the others is unknown. This sample has approximately 46,000 clones in its table, and roughly 31% of those were observed once. The ten largest clones take up roughly 2.8% of the sample. The sample taken for sequencing was tumor tissue. The receptors stem from a human donor with Burkitt lymphoma.

This clone has more than one count but fewer than ten. This chain joins TRBV7-9 and TRBJ2-7, with a weak D call TRBD2 (6 bases). CDR1 and CDR2 (germline): SEHNR, FQNEAQ (reference sequence). Trimming left V 11 bases short and J 3 bases short, with 11 bases between. The CDR3 contains 11 residues. The CDR3 here is CAGGNYYEQYF. In nucleotides, the CDR3 is TGTGCCGGGGGGAATTACTACGAGCAGTACTTC. Looking up the rest from reference TRBV7-9 and TRBJ2-7 gives the full variable domain: DTGVSQNPRHKITKRGQNVTFRCDPISEHNRLYWYRQTLGQGPEFLTYFQNEAQLEKSRLLSDRFSAERPKGSFSTLEIQRTEQGDSAMYLCAGGNYYEQYFGPGTRLTVT.

This clone was seen a handful of times. CDR3 nucleotide sequence: TGTGCCAGCAGGGGGACAGGGGGAGGTCAGCCCCAGCATTTT. It translates to CASRGTGGGQPQHF. This rearrangement joins TRBV28 to TRBJ1-5; 11 bases are shared with TRBD1. This CDR3 region has 14 residues. The junction had 4 bases not matched to a gene; V was cut back by 6 bases and J by 6 bases. Germline assignment: CDR1 MDHEN and CDR2 SYDVKM.

The chain has TRBV5-1 and TRBJ2-6; 7 bases line up with TRBD1. Germline V lookup: CDR1 SGHRS, CDR2 YFSETQ. The CDR3 is 17 amino acids. Trimming removed 3 bases from V and 2 bases from J; junction bases left unmatched: 8. CDR3 loop: CASSYRDSFAGANVLTF. CDR3 bases: TGCGCCAGCAGCTACCGGGACAGTTTTGCTGGGGCCAACGTCCTGACTTTC.

This clone was detected a few times. The J gene is TRBJ1-1, the V gene TRBV2; D is ambiguous. The germline V gene encodes CDR1 SNHLY and CDR2 FYNNEI. The CDR3 runs to 9 residues. The CDR3 nucleotides are TGTGCGAGGAGAGGTGAAGCTTTCTTT. This sequence encodes CARRGEAFF.

CDR3 DNA sequence: TGTGCCAGCAGCTTAGAACCCGGGACTAGCGGGGGTACAGATACGCAGTATTTT. Residues: CASSLEPGTSGGTDTQYF. The V call is TRBV7-6, the J call TRBJ2-3; 14 nucleotides line up with TRBD2. Germline V gene sequence: CDR1 SGHVS, CDR2 FNYEAQ. Germline trimming cut 1 base from V and 3 bases from J; bases unmatched to any gene: 6. CDR3 size: 18 residues.

V is TRBV10-3 and J is TRBJ2-1, with 9 bases identical to TRBD1. The length of the CDR3 is 15 residues. From germline, CDR1 is ENHRY and CDR2 SYGVKD. V lost 6 bases and J lost 4; bases outside the gene matches: 7. In nucleotides, the CDR3 is TGTGCCATCAGGAATACAGGGGGCGCGTACAATGAGCAGTTCTTC. This encodes CAIRNTGGAYNEQFF.

The chain links TRBV7-2 to TRBJ2-5; no definite D call. CDR3 length: 15 amino acids. Germline V gene lookup returns CDR1 SGHTA and CDR2 FQGNSA. V gave up 4 bases and J gave up 5 bases, with 17 bases separating them. CDR3 protein: CASSSLGAVGETQYF. CDR3 coding DNA: TGTGCCAGCAGCTCGCTAGGTGCCGTGGGGGAGACCCAGTACTTC.

The table lists this clone with a count of one. The chain employs TRBV28 and TRBJ2-7, with 14 bases lining up with TRBD2. The V and J ends lost 10 bases and 6 bases, in that order; junction bases with no gene match: 8. The CDR3 has 14 residues. Germline lookup yields CDR1 MDHEN and CDR2 SYDVKM. The CDR3 loop reads CATMSGLAGGEQYF. CDR3 DNA: TGTGCCACCATGTCAGGACTAGCGGGGGGCGAGCAGTACTTC.

The V call is TRBV4-3, the J call TRBJ2-1; D call uncertain. This CDR3 contains 14 residues. CDR1 LGHNA and CDR2 YSLEER come from the germline V gene. V was pared by 4 bases and J by 5 bases, with 12 bases between. The CDR3: CASSPSLSNNEQFF. For the CDR3, the DNA is TGCGCCAGCAGCCCCAGCCTAAGCAACAATGAGCAGTTCTTC.

This chain links TRBV2 with TRBJ2-5; D may be TRBD1 or TRBD2 (6 bases each). V was shortened by 7 bases and J by 1 base, with 16 bases between the two germline ends. Germline V gene lookup returns CDR1 SNHLY and CDR2 FYNNEI. CDR3 length: 15 residues. The CDR3 region is CASTQWGAFQETQYF. CDR3 in DNA: TGTGCCAGCACTCAATGGGGGGCCTTCCAAGAGACCCAGTACTTC.